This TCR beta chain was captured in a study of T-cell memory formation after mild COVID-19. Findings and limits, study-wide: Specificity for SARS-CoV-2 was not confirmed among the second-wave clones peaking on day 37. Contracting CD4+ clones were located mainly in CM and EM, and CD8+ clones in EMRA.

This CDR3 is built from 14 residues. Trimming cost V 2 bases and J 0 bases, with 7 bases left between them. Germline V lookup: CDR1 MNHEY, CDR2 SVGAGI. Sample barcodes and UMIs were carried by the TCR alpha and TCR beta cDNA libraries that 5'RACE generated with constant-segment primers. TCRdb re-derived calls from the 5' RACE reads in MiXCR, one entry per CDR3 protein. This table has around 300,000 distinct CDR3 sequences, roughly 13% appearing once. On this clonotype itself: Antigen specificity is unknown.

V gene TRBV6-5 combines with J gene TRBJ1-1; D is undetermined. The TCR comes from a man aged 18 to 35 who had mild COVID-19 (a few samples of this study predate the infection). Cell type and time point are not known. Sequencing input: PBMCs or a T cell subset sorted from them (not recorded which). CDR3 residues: CASSYGDVNTEAFF. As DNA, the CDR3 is TGTGCCAGCAGTTACGGGGATGTGAACACTGAAGCTTTCTTT.